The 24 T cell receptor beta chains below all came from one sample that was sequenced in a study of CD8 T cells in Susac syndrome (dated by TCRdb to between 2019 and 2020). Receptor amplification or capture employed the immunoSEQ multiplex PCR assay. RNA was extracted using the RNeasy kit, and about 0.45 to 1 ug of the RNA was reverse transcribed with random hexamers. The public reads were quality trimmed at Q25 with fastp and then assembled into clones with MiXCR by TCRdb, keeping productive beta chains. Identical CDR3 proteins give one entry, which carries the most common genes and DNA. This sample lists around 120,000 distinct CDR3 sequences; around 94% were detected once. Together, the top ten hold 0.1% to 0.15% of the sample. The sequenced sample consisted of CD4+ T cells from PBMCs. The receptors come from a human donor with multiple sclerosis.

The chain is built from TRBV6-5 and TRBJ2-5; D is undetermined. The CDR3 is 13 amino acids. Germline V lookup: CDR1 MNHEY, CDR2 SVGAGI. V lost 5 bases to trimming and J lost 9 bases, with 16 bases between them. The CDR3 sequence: CASSPQPVSAQYF. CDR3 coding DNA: TGTGCCAGCAGTCCCCAGCCCGTTTCAGCCCAGTACTTC.

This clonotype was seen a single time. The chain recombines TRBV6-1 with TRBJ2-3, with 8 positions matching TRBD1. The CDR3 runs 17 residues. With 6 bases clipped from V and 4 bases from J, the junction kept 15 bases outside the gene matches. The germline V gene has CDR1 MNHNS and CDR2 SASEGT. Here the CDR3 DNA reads TGTGCCAGCAGCCGTTCAGGGGGCCCCCTTAGCCCAGATACGCAGTATTTT. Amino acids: CASSRSGGPLSPDTQYF.

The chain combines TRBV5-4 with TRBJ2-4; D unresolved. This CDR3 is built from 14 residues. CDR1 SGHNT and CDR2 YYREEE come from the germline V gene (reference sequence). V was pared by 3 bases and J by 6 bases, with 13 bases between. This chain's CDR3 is CASSSGPLANIQYF. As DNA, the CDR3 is TGTGCCAGCAGCTCCGGGCCCCTGGCAAACATTCAGTACTTC.

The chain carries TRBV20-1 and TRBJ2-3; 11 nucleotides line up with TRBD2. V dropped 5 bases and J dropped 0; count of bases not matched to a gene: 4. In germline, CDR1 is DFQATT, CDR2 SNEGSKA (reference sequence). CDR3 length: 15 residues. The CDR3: CSADSSGGSTDTQYF. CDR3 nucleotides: TGCAGTGCTGATTCTAGCGGGGGGAGCACAGATACGCAGTATTTT.

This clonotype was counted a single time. The CDR3 sequence: CSVEVSGGTYNEQFF. The CDR3 DNA is TGCAGCGTTGAAGTCAGCGGGGGAACCTACAATGAGCAGTTCTTC. The V gene is TRBV29-1, the J gene TRBJ2-1; 8 positions match TRBD2. This CDR3 spans 15 amino acids. Unmatched junction bases numbered 4, after V lost 1 base and J lost 2 bases. Germline V lookup: CDR1 SQVTM, CDR2 ANQGSEA.

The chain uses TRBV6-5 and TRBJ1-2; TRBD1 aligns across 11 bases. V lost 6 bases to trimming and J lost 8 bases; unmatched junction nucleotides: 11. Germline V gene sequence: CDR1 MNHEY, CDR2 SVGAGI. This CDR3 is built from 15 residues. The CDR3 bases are TGTGCCAGCAGCCATTTTTCGGACAGGGGGCAAGGCTACACCTTC. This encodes CASSHFSDRGQGYTF.

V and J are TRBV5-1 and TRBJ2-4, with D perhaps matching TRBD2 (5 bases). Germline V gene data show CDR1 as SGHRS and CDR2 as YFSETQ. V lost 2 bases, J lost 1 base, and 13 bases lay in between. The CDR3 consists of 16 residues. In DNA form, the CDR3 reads TGCGCCAGCAGCTTCGGGGTGGGGAGTGCCAAAAACATTCAGTACTTC. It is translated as CASSFGVGSAKNIQYF.

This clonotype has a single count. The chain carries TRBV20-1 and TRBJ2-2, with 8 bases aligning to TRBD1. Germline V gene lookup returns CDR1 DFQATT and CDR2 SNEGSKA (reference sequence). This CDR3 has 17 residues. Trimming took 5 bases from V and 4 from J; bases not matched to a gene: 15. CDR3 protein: CSASNRTGIGPTGELFF. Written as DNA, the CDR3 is TGCAGTGCTTCAAATAGGACAGGGATTGGTCCCACCGGGGAGCTGTTTTTT.

CDR3 sequence: CASSPRTGAQPQHF. CDR3 nucleotides: TGTGCCAGCAGTCCCCGGACGGGAGCTCAGCCCCAGCATTTT. The chain links TRBV27 to TRBJ1-5; D unclear. Between the trimmed V and J ends, which lost 5 bases and 6 bases, there was a span of 14 bases. The CDR3 has 14 amino acids. Per germline, CDR1 MNHEY and CDR2 SMNVEV (reference sequence).

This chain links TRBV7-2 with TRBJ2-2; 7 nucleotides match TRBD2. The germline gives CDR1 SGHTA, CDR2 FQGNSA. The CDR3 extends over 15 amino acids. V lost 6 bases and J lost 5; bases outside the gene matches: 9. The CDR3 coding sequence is TGTGCCAGCAGACCGCCGGGACTAAGGACCGGGGAGCTGTTTTTT. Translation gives CASRPPGLRTGELFF.

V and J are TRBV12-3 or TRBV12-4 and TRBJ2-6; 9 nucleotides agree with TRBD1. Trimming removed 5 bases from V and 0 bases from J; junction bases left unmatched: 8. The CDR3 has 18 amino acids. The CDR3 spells CASSLPGQGHSGANVLTF. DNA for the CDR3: TGTGCCAGCAGTCTACCGGGACAGGGACACTCTGGGGCCAACGTCCTGACTTTC.

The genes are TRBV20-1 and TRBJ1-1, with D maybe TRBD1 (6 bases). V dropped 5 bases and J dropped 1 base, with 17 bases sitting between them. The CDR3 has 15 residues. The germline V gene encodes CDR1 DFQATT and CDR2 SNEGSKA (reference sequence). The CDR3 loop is CSASRAGARNTEAFF. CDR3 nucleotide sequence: TGCAGTGCTTCTAGGGCAGGGGCGAGGAACACTGAAGCTTTCTTT.

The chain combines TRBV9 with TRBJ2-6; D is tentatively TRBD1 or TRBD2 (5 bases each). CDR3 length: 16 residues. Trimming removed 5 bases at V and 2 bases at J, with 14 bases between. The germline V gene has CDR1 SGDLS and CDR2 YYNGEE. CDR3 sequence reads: CASSDYMGAGANVLTF. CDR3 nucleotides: TGTGCCAGCAGTGATTACATGGGGGCTGGGGCCAACGTCCTGACTTTC.

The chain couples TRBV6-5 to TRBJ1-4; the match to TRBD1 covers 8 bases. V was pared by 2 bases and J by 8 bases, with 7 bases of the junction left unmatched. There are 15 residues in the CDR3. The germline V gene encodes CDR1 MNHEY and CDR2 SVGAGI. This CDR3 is CASSYQGAVGEKLFF. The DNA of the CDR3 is TGTGCCAGCAGTTACCAGGGGGCAGTAGGAGAAAAACTGTTTTTT.

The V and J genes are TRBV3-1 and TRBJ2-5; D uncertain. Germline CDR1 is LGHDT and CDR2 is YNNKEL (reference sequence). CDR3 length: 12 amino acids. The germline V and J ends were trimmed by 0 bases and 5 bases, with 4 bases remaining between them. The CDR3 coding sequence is TGTGCCAGCAGCCAAGATTTGGAGACCCAGTACTTC. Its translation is CASSQDLETQYF.

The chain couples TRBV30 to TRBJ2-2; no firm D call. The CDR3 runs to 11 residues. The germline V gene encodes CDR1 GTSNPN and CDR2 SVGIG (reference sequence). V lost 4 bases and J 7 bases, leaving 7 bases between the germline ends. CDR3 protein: CAWTVDGELFF. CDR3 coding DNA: TGTGCCTGGACTGTAGACGGGGAGCTGTTTTTT.

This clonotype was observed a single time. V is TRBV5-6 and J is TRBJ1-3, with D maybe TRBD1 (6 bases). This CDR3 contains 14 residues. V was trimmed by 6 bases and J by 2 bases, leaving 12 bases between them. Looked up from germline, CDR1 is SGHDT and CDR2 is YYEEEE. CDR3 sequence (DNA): TGTGCCAGCAACCTAGGGGGGACTGGAAACACCATATATTTT. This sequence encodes CASNLGGTGNTIYF. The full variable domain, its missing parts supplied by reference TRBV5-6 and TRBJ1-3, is DAGVTQSPTHLIKTRGQQVTLRCSPKSGHDTVSWYQQALGQGPQFIFQYYEEEERQRGNFPDRFSGHQFPNYSSELNVNALLLGDSALYLCASNLGGTGNTIYFGEGSWLTVV.

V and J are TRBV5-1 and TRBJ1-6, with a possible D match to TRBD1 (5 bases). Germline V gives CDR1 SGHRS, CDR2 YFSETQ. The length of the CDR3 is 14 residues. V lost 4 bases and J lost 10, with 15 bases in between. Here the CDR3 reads CASSQQGSRSPLHF. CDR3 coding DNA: TGCGCCAGCAGCCAGCAGGGAAGTCGGTCACCCCTCCACTTT.

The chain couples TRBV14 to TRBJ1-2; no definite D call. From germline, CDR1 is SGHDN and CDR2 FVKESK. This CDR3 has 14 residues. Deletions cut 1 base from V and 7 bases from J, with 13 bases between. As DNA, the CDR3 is TGTGCCAGCAGCCAAGCGACCCGTATGGGTGGCTACACCTTC. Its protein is CASSQATRMGGYTF.

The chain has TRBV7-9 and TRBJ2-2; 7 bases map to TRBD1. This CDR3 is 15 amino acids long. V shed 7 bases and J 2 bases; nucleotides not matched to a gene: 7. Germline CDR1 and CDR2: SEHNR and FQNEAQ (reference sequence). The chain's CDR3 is CASNVTGANTGELFF. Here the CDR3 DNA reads TGTGCCAGCAACGTTACAGGGGCCAACACCGGGGAGCTGTTTTTT.

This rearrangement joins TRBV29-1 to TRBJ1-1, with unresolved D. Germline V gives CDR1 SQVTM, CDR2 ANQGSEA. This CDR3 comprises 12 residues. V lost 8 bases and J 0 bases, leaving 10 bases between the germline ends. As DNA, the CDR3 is TGCAGCTTGACAATTCTGAACACTGAAGCTTTCTTT. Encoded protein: CSLTILNTEAFF.

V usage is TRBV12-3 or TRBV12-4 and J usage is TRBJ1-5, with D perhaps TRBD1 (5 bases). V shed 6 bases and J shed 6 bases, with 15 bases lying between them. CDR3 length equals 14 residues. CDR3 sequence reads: CASSRMGEGQPQHF. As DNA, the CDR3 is TGTGCCAGCAGCCGGATGGGGGAGGGTCAGCCCCAGCATTTT.

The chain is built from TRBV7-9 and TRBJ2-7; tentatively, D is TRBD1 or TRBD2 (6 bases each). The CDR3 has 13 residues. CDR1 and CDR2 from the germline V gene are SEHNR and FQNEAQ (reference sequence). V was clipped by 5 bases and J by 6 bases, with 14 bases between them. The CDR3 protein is CASSPAWGAEQYF. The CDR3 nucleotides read TGTGCCAGCAGCCCCGCTTGGGGGGCCGAGCAGTACTTC.

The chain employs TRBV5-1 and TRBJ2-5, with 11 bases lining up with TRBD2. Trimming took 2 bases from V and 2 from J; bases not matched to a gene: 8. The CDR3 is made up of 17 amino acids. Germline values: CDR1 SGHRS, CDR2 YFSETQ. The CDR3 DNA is TGCGCCAGCAGCTTAGGGCCTAGCGGGGGGACGCAAGAGACCCAGTACTTC. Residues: CASSLGPSGGTQETQYF.